These T cell receptor beta chains were read from a single sample in a study of cytomegalovirus exposure and HLA in healthy donors. The table came from immunoSEQ multiplex PCR; TCRdb's copy has only in-frame clones and leaves some out. The listing records about 32,000 clones. The material sequenced was PBMCs. Source of these receptors: a female donor in good health and CMV-seronegative. Each CDR3 is given with its conserved first and last residue. Each record gives: D gene, J gene, V gene, CDR3 DNA, CDR3 protein. D genes are given only for firm matches.

D gene: TRBD1; J gene: TRBJ1-5; V gene: TRBV7-8; CDR3 DNA: TGTGCCAGCAGCCCGGACAGGGGGATCAATCAGCCCCAGCATTTT; CDR3 protein: CASSPDRGINQPQHF
D gene: -; J gene: TRBJ1-2; V gene: TRBV5-8; CDR3 DNA: TGTGCCAGCAGTCTCCGGTTATATGGCTACACCTTC; CDR3 protein: CASSLRLYGYTF
D gene: TRBD1; J gene: TRBJ2-5; V gene: TRBV5-1; CDR3 DNA: TGCGCCAGCAGCCCCTGGACAGGCCAGATGACCCAGTACTTC; CDR3 protein: CASSPWTGQMTQYF
D gene: -; J gene: TRBJ2-7; V gene: TRBV18; CDR3 DNA: TGTGCCAGCTCACCCAACTCCTACGAGCAGTACTTC; CDR3 protein: CASSPNSYEQYF
D gene: -; J gene: TRBJ2-1; V gene: TRBV4-2; CDR3 DNA: TGTGCCAGCAAACTCAGGGCCCCAGACCTCGCTAATGAGCAGTTCTTC; CDR3 protein: CASKLRAPDLANEQFF
D gene: -; J gene: TRBJ2-5; V gene: TRBV6-1; CDR3 DNA: TGTGCCAGCAGTGAAGCTCTAGTGGCCCAGTACTTC; CDR3 protein: CASSEALVAQYF
D gene: TRBD1; J gene: TRBJ2-7; V gene: TRBV27; CDR3 DNA: TGTGCCAGCAGCCGAGGACAGGGTTTATACGAGCAGTACTTC; CDR3 protein: CASSRGQGLYEQYF
D gene: -; J gene: TRBJ1-5; V gene: TRBV6-1; CDR3 DNA: TGTGCCAGCAGTGAAGCATTGACACCCCAGCATTTT; CDR3 protein: CASSEALTPQHF
D gene: -; J gene: TRBJ1-1; V gene: TRBV29-1; CDR3 DNA: TGCAGCGTTGATGGGGCCTCAAGGGCTGAAGCTTTCTTT; CDR3 protein: CSVDGASRAEAFF
D gene: TRBD1; J gene: TRBJ2-3; V gene: TRBV5-5; CDR3 DNA: TGTGCCAGCAGCTTGTTTTCAGGGGGAACAAAAGATACGCAGTATTTT; CDR3 protein: CASSLFSGGTKDTQYF
D gene: -; J gene: TRBJ2-1; V gene: TRBV19; CDR3 DNA: TGTGCCAGTAGTAGGCCTGGGGGGACCTACAATGAGCAGTTCTTC; CDR3 protein: CASSRPGGTYNEQFF
D gene: -; J gene: TRBJ1-2; V gene: TRBV18; CDR3 DNA: TGTGCCAGCTCACCCAGGGGCGATGGCTACACCTTC; CDR3 protein: CASSPRGDGYTF
D gene: TRBD1; J gene: TRBJ1-2; V gene: TRBV5-1; CDR3 DNA: TGCGCCAGCAGCTTTTTGGGGGACAGCGTCGGCTACACCTTC; CDR3 protein: CASSFLGDSVGYTF
D gene: TRBD1; J gene: TRBJ2-3; V gene: TRBV7-6; CDR3 DNA: TGTGCCAGCAGCTCGACAGGGGGCGCCTACACAGATACGCAGTATTTT; CDR3 protein: CASSSTGGAYTDTQYF
D gene: TRBD1; J gene: TRBJ2-5; V gene: TRBV6-5; CDR3 DNA: TGTGCCAGCAGTCTAGGACAGGGGAGACAAGAGACCCAGTACTTC; CDR3 protein: CASSLGQGRQETQYF
D gene: -; J gene: TRBJ2-1; V gene: TRBV7-3; CDR3 DNA: TGTGCCAGCAGTATCAAGGCGGGGGCCTCCATGAATGAGCAGTTCTTC; CDR3 protein: CASSIKAGASMNEQFF
D gene: TRBD1; J gene: TRBJ1-5; V gene: TRBV19; CDR3 DNA: TGTGCCAGTAGTGCTGACAGGGGGAGTCAGCCCCAGCATTTT; CDR3 protein: CASSADRGSQPQHF
D gene: TRBD2; J gene: TRBJ2-2; V gene: TRBV30; CDR3 DNA: TGTGCCTGGAACCCGGGACTAGCGAACACCGGGGAGCTGTTTTTT; CDR3 protein: CAWNPGLANTGELFF
D gene: TRBD2; J gene: TRBJ2-3; V gene: TRBV6-4; CDR3 DNA: TGTGCCAGCAGTGACTCCCCCGCACTAGCGGGGGGGCCGTCGGATACGCAGTATTTT; CDR3 protein: CASSDSPALAGGPSDTQYF
D gene: -; J gene: TRBJ1-2; V gene: TRBV19; CDR3 DNA: TGTGCCAGTAGTAGGGAGCAGGGGACCTATGGCTACTCCTTC; CDR3 protein: CASSREQGTYGYSF
D gene: -; J gene: TRBJ2-5; V gene: TRBV11-2; CDR3 DNA: TGTGCCAGCAGCCGGGTGTTGCAAGAGACCCAGTACTTC; CDR3 protein: CASSRVLQETQYF
D gene: -; J gene: TRBJ1-1; V gene: TRBV9; CDR3 DNA: TGTGCCAGCAGCGTAAGGGCCGGGGAGCCTGGTACTGAAGCTTTCTTT; CDR3 protein: CASSVRAGEPGTEAFF
D gene: -; J gene: TRBJ2-1; V gene: TRBV30; CDR3 DNA: TGTGCCTGGCTTACACAGGGAGCCGACAATGAGCAGTTCTTC; CDR3 protein: CAWLTQGADNEQFF
D gene: -; J gene: TRBJ2-3; V gene: TRBV18; CDR3 DNA: TGTGCCAGCTCACCCCAGGGGTTGAACACAGATACGCAGTATTTT; CDR3 protein: CASSPQGLNTDTQYF
D gene: -; J gene: TRBJ1-1; V gene: TRBV2; CDR3 DNA: TGTGCCAGCAGTAGACTGGAGAACACTGAAGCTTTCTTT; CDR3 protein: CASSRLENTEAFF
D gene: TRBD1; J gene: TRBJ1-2; V gene: TRBV19; CDR3 DNA: TGTGCCAGTAGTATTTTACCCCTCGGACAGGGAGTTTTTGGCTATGGCTACACCTTC; CDR3 protein: CASSILPLGQGVFGYGYTF
D gene: -; J gene: TRBJ2-7; V gene: TRBV29-1; CDR3 DNA: TGCAGCGTTGAAAGAGAGGGTGTAGCCAGGGAGCAGTACTTC; CDR3 protein: CSVEREGVAREQYF
D gene: -; J gene: TRBJ2-7; V gene: TRBV20-1; CDR3 DNA: TGCAGTGCTACTCCGGTCTACGAGCAGTACTTC; CDR3 protein: CSATPVYEQYF
D gene: TRBD1; J gene: TRBJ2-7; V gene: TRBV18; CDR3 DNA: TGTGCCAGCTCACCCGGGACAGACTACGAGCAGTACTTC; CDR3 protein: CASSPGTDYEQYF
D gene: -; J gene: TRBJ1-1; V gene: TRBV27; CDR3 DNA: TGTGCCAGCAGAGGACAAGGTCTAGGGGACACTGAAGCTTTCTTT; CDR3 protein: CASRGQGLGDTEAFF
D gene: TRBD2; J gene: TRBJ2-7; V gene: TRBV4-1; CDR3 DNA: TGCGCCAGCAGCCAGCACAGCAGGCGGGGGTCCTCCTACGAGCAGTACTTC; CDR3 protein: CASSQHSRRGSSYEQYF
D gene: -; J gene: TRBJ1-5; V gene: TRBV27; CDR3 DNA: TGTGCCAGCAGTCCCCTGGGGGGATGGAGCAATCAGCCCCAGCATTTT; CDR3 protein: CASSPLGGWSNQPQHF
D gene: -; J gene: TRBJ2-5; V gene: TRBV6-1; CDR3 DNA: TGTGCCAGCAGTGTCTTGTACCGCCCCGAGGAGACCCAGTACTTC; CDR3 protein: CASSVLYRPEETQYF
D gene: TRBD1; J gene: TRBJ2-5; V gene: TRBV19; CDR3 DNA: TGTGCCAGTAGTCCCCGGACAGGGACCCTCCAAGAGACCCAGTACTTC; CDR3 protein: CASSPRTGTLQETQYF
D gene: -; J gene: TRBJ2-6; V gene: TRBV4-2; CDR3 DNA: TGTGCCAGCAGCCAAGATATGGGGGGGGGCGCTGGGGCCAACGTCCTGACTTTC; CDR3 protein: CASSQDMGGGAGANVLTF
D gene: TRBD1; J gene: TRBJ1-5; V gene: TRBV4-1; CDR3 DNA: TGCGCCAGCAGCCACTCCGGGACAGAGGGTCAGCCCCAGCATTTT; CDR3 protein: CASSHSGTEGQPQHF
D gene: TRBD1; J gene: TRBJ1-4; V gene: TRBV4-1; CDR3 DNA: TGCGCCAGCAGCCAAAGGACAGGGAGGGATGAAAAACTGTTTTTT; CDR3 protein: CASSQRTGRDEKLFF
D gene: -; J gene: TRBJ2-2; V gene: TRBV19; CDR3 DNA: TGTGCCGTGAGGGCCGATTCCCCTACCGGGGAGCTGTTTTTT; CDR3 protein: CAVRADSPTGELFF
D gene: TRBD1; J gene: TRBJ2-7; V gene: TRBV11-1; CDR3 DNA: TGTGCCAGCAGCTCGACAGGGGGCTCCTACGAGCAGTACTTC; CDR3 protein: CASSSTGGSYEQYF
D gene: TRBD1; J gene: TRBJ2-3; V gene: TRBV7-7; CDR3 DNA: TGTGCCAGCAGCTTAGGTCGGAGGACAGGGGGCCTATACACAGATACGCAGTATTTT; CDR3 protein: CASSLGRRTGGLYTDTQYF
D gene: TRBD1; J gene: TRBJ2-7; V gene: TRBV6-1; CDR3 DNA: TGTGCCAGCAGTGTAACAGGGGTTTTGTACGAGCAGTACTTC; CDR3 protein: CASSVTGVLYEQYF
D gene: TRBD2; J gene: TRBJ2-1; V gene: TRBV4-1; CDR3 DNA: TGCGCCAGCAGCCAAGATCTATTTGGACTAGCGGGGGGAGCCGGTGAGCAGTTCTTC; CDR3 protein: CASSQDLFGLAGGAGEQFF
D gene: TRBD2; J gene: TRBJ2-1; V gene: TRBV5-4; CDR3 DNA: TGTGCCAGCAGCCCCACCACAAAGGGAGGGGATGAGCAGTTCTTC; CDR3 protein: CASSPTTKGGDEQFF